Below, 3 T cell receptor beta chains from the same sample are listed, as sequenced in a study of control samples from healthy donors and cancer patients. The repertoire was sequenced with immunoSEQ multiplex PCR; TCRdb's copy has only in-frame clones and lacks some. The repertoire includes 140,000 or so clones, roughly nine tenths of them detected once, and over 4.5% sits in the top ten. The sequenced sample was blood. These receptors came from a man aged 30-40 years in good health.

This clone was recorded a few times. The chain couples TRBV6-4 to TRBJ1-2; D is uncertain. Germline CDR1 MRHNA, CDR2 SNTAGT. The CDR3 contains 14 residues. V was trimmed by 2 bases and J by 7 bases, leaving 14 bases between them. As DNA, the CDR3 is TGTGCCAGCAGTGACGGAGAGGGCTCGAGTGGCTACACCTTC. Translating gives CASSDGEGSSGYTF.

This clone was counted only a few times. This chain uses TRBV5-1 with TRBJ2-1; 12 bases agree with TRBD2. The CDR3 length is 15 residues. V shed 0 bases and J 12 bases; nucleotides not matched to a gene: 7. Germline lookup yields CDR1 SGHRS and CDR2 YFSETQ. As DNA, the CDR3 is TGCGCCAGCAGCTTGGATGCTAGCGGGAGGGGTGGGCAGTTCTTC. Protein: CASSLDASGRGGQFF. The full variable domain, with the rest looked up from reference TRBV5-1 and TRBJ2-1, is KAGVTQTPRYLIKTRGQQVTLSCSPISGHRSVSWYQQTPGQGLQFLFEYFSETQRNKGNFPGRFSGRQFSNSRSEMNVSTLELGDSALYLCASSLDASGRGGQFFGPGTRLTVL.

The chain couples TRBV11-3 to TRBJ2-7; 10 bases align to TRBD1. Germline-derived CDR1 and CDR2 are SGHNT and YENEEA. This CDR3 is 14 amino acids long. Germline trimming cut 7 bases from V and 3 bases from J; bases unmatched to any gene: 6. CDR3 sequence (DNA): TGTGCCAGCACCCGACAGGGGGCAAACTACGAGCAGTACTTC. This codes for CASTRQGANYEQYF.